The 11 T cell receptor beta chains presented below share a single source sample, sequenced in a study of T cells in localized non-small cell lung cancer. Assay: immunoSEQ multiplex PCR; the TCRdb copy retains only in-frame clones and omits some. The profile shows tens of thousands of clones, approximately 90% of them singletons. Here the sequenced sample was peripheral blood, taken before any cancer treatment. Receptors originate from a female donor older than 55 with stage III squamous cell lung carcinoma.

The rearrangement uses TRBV6-1 and TRBJ2-7; D gene uncertain. V was cut by 0 bases and J by 0 bases, with 9 bases left in between. The CDR3 loop spans 15 amino acids. CDR1 MNHNS and CDR2 SASEGT come from the germline V gene. As DNA, the CDR3 is TGTGCCAGCAGTGAAGCGTGGGTCTTCTCCTACGAGCAGTACTTC. This sequence encodes CASSEAWVFSYEQYF.

V usage is TRBV11-3 and J usage is TRBJ2-7; 7 bases map to TRBD1. With 3 bases clipped from V and 2 bases from J, the junction kept 7 bases outside the gene matches. The CDR3 loop spans 15 amino acids. Germline lookup yields CDR1 SGHNT and CDR2 YENEEA. CDR3 in DNA: TGTGCCAGCAGCTTCCGGGGCGACAGGGCCTACGAGCAGTACTTC. This encodes CASSFRGDRAYEQYF.

This sequence joins TRBV4-1 and TRBJ2-1; 15 bases are a match to TRBD2. CDR3 length: 22 residues. CDR1 and CDR2 from the germline V gene are MGHRA and YSYEKL. V was pared by 1 base and J by 8 bases, with 21 bases of the junction left unmatched. The CDR3 is CASSQGGLRTSGRVLYTDEQFF. CDR3 sequence (DNA): TGCGCCAGCAGCCAAGGGGGTCTAAGGACTAGCGGGAGGGTACTATATACAGATGAGCAGTTCTTC.

The chain carries TRBV10-1 and TRBJ2-1; possible D gene TRBD2, 5 bases. The CDR3 spans 15 residues. Germline assignment: CDR1 WNHNN and CDR2 SYGVQD (reference sequence). V lost 11 bases, J lost 2 bases, and 19 bases lay in between. CDR3 nucleotide sequence: TGCGCCCCACGGGGTGGGTCCGCGACCTACAATGAGCAGTTCTTC. It specifies CAPRGGSATYNEQFF.

This clone was picked up a small number of times. The chain links TRBV27 to TRBJ2-1, with 10 nucleotides matching TRBD2. Germline assignment: CDR1 MNHEY and CDR2 SMNVEV (reference sequence). The CDR3 covers 17 residues. V gave up 3 bases and J gave up 7 bases; unmatched junction bases: 12. This chain's CDR3 is CASSFPWSGGGRNEQFF. CDR3 nucleotides: TGTGCCAGCAGTTTCCCCTGGAGCGGGGGGGGTAGAAATGAGCAGTTCTTC.

This clone was counted once. V gene TRBV27 combines with J gene TRBJ2-2; no firm D call. Germline V gene sequence: CDR1 MNHEY, CDR2 SMNVEV (reference sequence). The CDR3 consists of 16 residues. V was cut by 5 bases and J by 3 bases, with 16 bases left in between. CDR3 DNA: TGTGCCAGCAGTCTCACGTGGACGGTGGACACCGGGGAGCTGTTTTTT. Protein sequence: CASSLTWTVDTGELFF.

CDR3 amino acids: CASSWAGQEQFF. For the CDR3, the DNA is TGTGCCAGCAGCTGGGCGGGACAGGAGCAGTTCTTC. The chain employs TRBV7-2 and TRBJ2-1; TRBD1 might be the D (7 bases). The CDR3 loop spans 12 amino acids. The germline V gene encodes CDR1 SGHTA and CDR2 FQGNSA. With 4 bases removed from V and 10 bases from J, the gap between germline ends came to 11 bases.

This chain joins TRBV4-2 and TRBJ2-1; no clear D. The germline V gene encodes CDR1 LGHNA and CDR2 YNFKEQ. The CDR3 is made up of 14 amino acids. With 1 base removed from V and 8 bases from J, the gap between germline ends came to 12 bases. The CDR3 DNA follows: TGTGCCAGCAGCCAAGGAACAGTAGAGGATGAGCAGTTCTTC. Translation gives CASSQGTVEDEQFF.

The V call is TRBV7-8, the J call TRBJ1-5; 8 positions match TRBD1. Unmatched junction bases numbered 16, after V lost 1 base and J lost 5 bases. The CDR3 is 19 residues long. Germline V gene lookup returns CDR1 SGHVS and CDR2 FQNEAQ. The CDR3 region is CASSLGLLSGLTGDQPQHF. The CDR3 nucleotides read TGTGCCAGCAGCTTAGGTCTCCTTTCCGGACTGACAGGGGATCAGCCCCAGCATTTT.

The chain uses TRBV18 and TRBJ1-5; 8 nucleotides align to TRBD1. V dropped 6 bases and J dropped 0; count of bases not matched to a gene: 10. The germline gives CDR1 KGHSH, CDR2 LQKENI. CDR3 size: 17 residues. CDR3 nucleotides: TGTGCCAGCTCGGCCGGGACAGGAGGGTATAGCAATCAGCCCCAGCATTTT. This sequence encodes CASSAGTGGYSNQPQHF.

This chain joins TRBV2 and TRBJ1-5, with 9 bases fitting TRBD1. In germline, CDR1 is SNHLY, CDR2 FYNNEI. Trimming removed 6 bases from V and 0 bases from J; junction bases left unmatched: 9. The CDR3 runs to 17 residues. CDR3 in DNA: TGTGCCAGCAGGGGGGGGACAGGGTCCGATAGCAATCAGCCCCAGCATTTT. It encodes CASRGGTGSDSNQPQHF.